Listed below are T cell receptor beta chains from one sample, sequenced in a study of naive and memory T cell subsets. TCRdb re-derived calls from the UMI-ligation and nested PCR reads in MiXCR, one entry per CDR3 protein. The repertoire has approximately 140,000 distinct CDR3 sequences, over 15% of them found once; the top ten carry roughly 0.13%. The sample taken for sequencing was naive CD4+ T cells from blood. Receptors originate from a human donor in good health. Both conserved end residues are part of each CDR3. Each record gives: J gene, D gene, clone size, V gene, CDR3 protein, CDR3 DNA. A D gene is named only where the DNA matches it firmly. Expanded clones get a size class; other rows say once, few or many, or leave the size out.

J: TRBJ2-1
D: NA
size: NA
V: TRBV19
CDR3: CASSATAGGGDEQFF
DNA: TGTGCCAGTAGTGCAACCGCCGGGGGAGGCGATGAGCAGTTCTTC

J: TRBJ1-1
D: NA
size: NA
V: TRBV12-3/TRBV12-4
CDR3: CASSLLEGIEAFF
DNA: TGTGCCAGCAGTTTATTAGAGGGCATTGAAGCTTTCTTT

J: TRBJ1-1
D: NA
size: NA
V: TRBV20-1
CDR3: CSAGALGGTEAFF
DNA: TGCAGTGCAGGTGCCTTGGGGGGTACTGAAGCTTTCTTT

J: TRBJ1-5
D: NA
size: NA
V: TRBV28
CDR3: CASSLIPRQTGQPQHF
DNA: TGTGCCAGCAGCCTCATCCCCCGACAGACTGGTCAGCCCCAGCATTTT

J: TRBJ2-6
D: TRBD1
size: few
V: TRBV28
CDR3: CASSFQGAVSGANVLTF
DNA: TGTGCCAGCAGTTTTCAGGGGGCAGTTTCTGGGGCCAACGTCCTGACTTTC

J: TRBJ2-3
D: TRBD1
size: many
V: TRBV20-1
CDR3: CSARHRGPPDTQYF
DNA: TGCAGTGCTAGACACAGGGGGCCGCCAGATACGCAGTATTTT

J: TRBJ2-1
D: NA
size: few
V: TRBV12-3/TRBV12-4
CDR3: CASSRRISSYNEQFF
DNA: TGTGCCAGCAGCCGTAGAATTAGCTCCTACAATGAGCAGTTCTTC

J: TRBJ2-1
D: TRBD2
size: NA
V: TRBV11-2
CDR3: CASRAVAGAQNEQFF
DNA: TGTGCCAGCAGAGCAGTAGCGGGGGCCCAGAATGAGCAGTTCTTC

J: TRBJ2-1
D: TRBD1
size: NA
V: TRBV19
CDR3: CASSKRTGDGWYNEQFF
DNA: TGTGCCAGTAGTAAACGGACAGGGGACGGTTGGTACAATGAGCAGTTCTTC

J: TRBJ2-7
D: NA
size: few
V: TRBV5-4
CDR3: CASSLLANEQYF
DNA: TGTGCCAGCAGCTTGCTGGCAAACGAGCAGTACTTC

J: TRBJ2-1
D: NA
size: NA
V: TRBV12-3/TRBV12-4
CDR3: CASTLGSYSYNEQFF
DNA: TGTGCCAGCACCTTGGGTAGCTACTCCTACAATGAGCAGTTCTTC

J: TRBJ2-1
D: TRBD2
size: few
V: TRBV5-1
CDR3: CASRTGLLNYNEQFF
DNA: TGCGCCAGCCGAACGGGACTACTGAACTACAATGAGCAGTTCTTC

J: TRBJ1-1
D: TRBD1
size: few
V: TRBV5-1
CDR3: CASSWDRAEAFF
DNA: TGCGCCAGCAGCTGGGACAGGGCTGAAGCTTTCTTT

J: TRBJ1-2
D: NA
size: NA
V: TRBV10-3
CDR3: CAISVGGGYGYTF
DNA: TGTGCCATCAGTGTCGGCGGAGGCTATGGCTACACCTTC

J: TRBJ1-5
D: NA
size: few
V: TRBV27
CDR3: CASSSNRPLGNQPQHF
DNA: TGTGCCAGCAGTTCAAACAGGCCTTTGGGCAATCAGCCCCAGCATTTT

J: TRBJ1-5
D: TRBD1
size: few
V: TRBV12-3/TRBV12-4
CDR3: CASSSYRGHQPQHF
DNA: TGTGCCAGCAGTAGTTACAGGGGGCATCAGCCCCAGCATTTT

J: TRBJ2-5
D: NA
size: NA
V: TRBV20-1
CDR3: CSAKHRARETQYF
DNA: TGCAGTGCTAAGCACCGTGCCCGGGAGACCCAGTACTTC

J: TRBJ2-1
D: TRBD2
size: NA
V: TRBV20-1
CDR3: CSAINLRTSGRYNEQFF
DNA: TGCAGTGCTATCAACCTCAGGACTAGCGGGAGATACAATGAGCAGTTCTTC

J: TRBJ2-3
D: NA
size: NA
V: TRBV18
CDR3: CASSPVRDTQYF
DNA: TGTGCCAGCTCACCCGTCCGGGATACGCAGTATTTT

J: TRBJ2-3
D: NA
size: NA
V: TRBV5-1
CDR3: CASSTGDPVERDTQYF
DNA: TGCGCCAGCAGCACTGGGGATCCAGTGGAGAGGGATACGCAGTATTTT

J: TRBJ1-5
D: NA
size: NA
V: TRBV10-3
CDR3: CAISESLGCNQPQHF
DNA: TGTGCCATCAGTGAGTCGTTGGGGTGTAATCAGCCCCAGCATTTT

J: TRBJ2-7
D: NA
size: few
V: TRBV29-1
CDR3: CSVVGRMQGEQYF
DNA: TGCAGCGTTGTTGGGAGAATGCAGGGGGAGCAGTACTTC

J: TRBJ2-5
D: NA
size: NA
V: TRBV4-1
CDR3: CASSHLEGGGSQYF
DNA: TGCGCCAGCAGCCACCTGGAGGGAGGGGGGAGCCAGTACTTC

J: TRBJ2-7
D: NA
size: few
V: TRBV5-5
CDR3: CASSLGGNGYEQYF
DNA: TGTGCCAGCAGCCTCGGGGGAAACGGCTACGAGCAGTACTTC

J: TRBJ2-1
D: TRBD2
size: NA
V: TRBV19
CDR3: CASRLAGPSYNEQFF
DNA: TGTGCCAGCCGACTAGCGGGACCCTCCTACAATGAGCAGTTCTTC

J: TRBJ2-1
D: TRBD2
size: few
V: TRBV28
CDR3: CASSLAASGRSYNEQFF
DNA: TGTGCCAGCAGTTTAGCGGCTAGCGGTAGATCCTACAATGAGCAGTTCTTC

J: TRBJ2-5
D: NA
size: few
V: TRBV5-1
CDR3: CASSLAGVLVETQYF
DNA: TGCGCCAGCAGCTTGGCCGGGGTGCTCGTCGAGACCCAGTACTTC

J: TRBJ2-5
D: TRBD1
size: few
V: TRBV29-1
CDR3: CSVNRGKETQYF
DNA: TGCAGCGTTAACAGGGGTAAAGAGACCCAGTACTTC

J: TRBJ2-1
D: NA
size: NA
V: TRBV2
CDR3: CASSGTVARADEQFF
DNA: TGTGCCAGCAGTGGGACCGTCGCGAGGGCCGATGAGCAGTTCTTC

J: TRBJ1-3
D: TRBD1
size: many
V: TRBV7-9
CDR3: CASSLLSDRVPGNTIYF
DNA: TGTGCCAGCAGCCTCCTATCGGACAGGGTTCCAGGAAACACCATATATTTT

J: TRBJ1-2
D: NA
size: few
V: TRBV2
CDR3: CASSESDGGYTF
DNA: TGTGCCAGCAGTGAATCGGATGGAGGCTACACCTTC

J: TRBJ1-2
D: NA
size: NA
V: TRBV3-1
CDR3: CASSQEPYGYTF
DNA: TGTGCCAGCAGCCAAGAACCCTATGGCTACACCTTC

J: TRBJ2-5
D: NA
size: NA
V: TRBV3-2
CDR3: CARLFSGRGETQYF
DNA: TGTGCCAGACTCTTTTCCGGAAGGGGGGAGACCCAGTACTTC

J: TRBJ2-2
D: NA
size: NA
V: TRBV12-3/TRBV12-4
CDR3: CASRVEGGVGELFF
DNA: TGTGCCAGCAGGGTTGAGGGTGGGGTCGGGGAGCTGTTTTTT

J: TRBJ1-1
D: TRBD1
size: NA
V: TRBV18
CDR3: CASSPGTGSEAFF
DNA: TGTGCCAGCTCACCCGGGACAGGATCTGAAGCTTTCTTT

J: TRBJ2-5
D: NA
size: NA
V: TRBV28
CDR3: CACWGGPRETQYF
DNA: TGTGCCTGCTGGGGCGGGCCAAGGGAGACCCAGTACTTC

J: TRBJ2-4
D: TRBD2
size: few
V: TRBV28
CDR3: CASTTSGATGVAKNIQYF
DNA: TGTGCCAGCACTACTAGCGGGGCGACCGGGGTTGCCAAAAACATTCAGTACTTC

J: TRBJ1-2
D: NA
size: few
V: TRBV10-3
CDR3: CAITGGSGYTF
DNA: TGTGCCATCACTGGGGGATCTGGCTACACCTTC

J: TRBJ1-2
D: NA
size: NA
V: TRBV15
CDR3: CATSRWADAYGYTF
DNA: TGTGCCACCAGCAGATGGGCTGATGCTTATGGCTACACCTTC

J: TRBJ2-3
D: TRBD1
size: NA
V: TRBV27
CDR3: CASSPGQGRADTQYF
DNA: TGTGCCAGCAGTCCCGGACAGGGGAGGGCAGATACGCAGTATTTT

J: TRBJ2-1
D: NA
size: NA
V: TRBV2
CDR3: CASRSWGGNEQFF
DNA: TGTGCCAGCAGGTCGTGGGGTGGTAATGAGCAGTTCTTC

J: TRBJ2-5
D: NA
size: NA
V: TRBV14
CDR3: CASSQGNQITQYF
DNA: TGTGCCAGCAGCCAGGGGAATCAGATAACCCAGTACTTC

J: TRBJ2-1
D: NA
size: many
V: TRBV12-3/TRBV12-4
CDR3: CASSPRIGQNNEQFF
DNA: TGTGCCAGCAGCCCCAGAATCGGACAGAACAATGAGCAGTTCTTC

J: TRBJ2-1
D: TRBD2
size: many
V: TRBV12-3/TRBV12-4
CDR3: CASSLGLAGGYNEQFF
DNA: TGTGCCAGCAGTTTAGGGCTAGCGGGAGGGTACAATGAGCAGTTCTTC

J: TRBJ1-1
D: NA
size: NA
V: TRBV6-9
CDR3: CASSSPEVTEAFF
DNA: TGTGCCAGCAGTTCCCCCGAGGTCACTGAAGCTTTCTTT

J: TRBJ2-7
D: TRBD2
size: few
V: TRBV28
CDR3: CASSLPGTSGIFSEQYF
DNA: TGTGCCAGCAGTCTCCCGGGGACTAGCGGGATTTTTAGCGAGCAGTACTTC

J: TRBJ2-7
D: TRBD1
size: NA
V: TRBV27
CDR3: CASSHGTGHSYEQYF
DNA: TGTGCCAGCAGTCACGGGACAGGGCACTCCTACGAGCAGTACTTC

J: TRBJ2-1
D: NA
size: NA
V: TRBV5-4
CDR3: CASSPALMANNEQFF
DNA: TGTGCCAGCAGCCCGGCCCTTATGGCTAACAATGAGCAGTTCTTC

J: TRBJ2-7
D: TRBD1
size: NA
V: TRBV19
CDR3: CASSVAGQGYEQYF
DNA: TGTGCCAGTAGTGTGGCGGGACAGGGGTACGAGCAGTACTTC

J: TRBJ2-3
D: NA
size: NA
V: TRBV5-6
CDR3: CASSLVGGPSEDTQYF
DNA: TGTGCCAGCAGCTTGGTAGGGGGTCCATCGGAAGATACGCAGTATTTT

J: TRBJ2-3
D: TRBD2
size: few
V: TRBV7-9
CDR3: CASSLVPILSGRPADTQYF
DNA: TGTGCCAGCAGCTTAGTGCCCATTCTTAGCGGGAGGCCAGCGGATACGCAGTATTTT

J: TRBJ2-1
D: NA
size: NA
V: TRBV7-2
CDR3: CASSPGLEQFF
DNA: TGTGCCAGCAGTCCAGGACTAGAGCAGTTCTTC

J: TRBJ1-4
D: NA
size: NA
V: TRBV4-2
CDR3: CASSQDWAGVEKLFF
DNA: TGTGCCAGCAGCCAAGATTGGGCAGGGGTTGAAAAACTGTTTTTT

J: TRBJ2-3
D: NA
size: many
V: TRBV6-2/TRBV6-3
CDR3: CASSFWSTDTQYF
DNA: TGTGCCAGCAGTTTTTGGAGCACAGATACGCAGTATTTT

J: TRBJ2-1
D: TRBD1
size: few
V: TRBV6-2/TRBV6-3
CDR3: CASSYLGQGADEQFF
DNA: TGTGCCAGCAGTTACTTGGGACAGGGGGCTGATGAGCAGTTCTTC

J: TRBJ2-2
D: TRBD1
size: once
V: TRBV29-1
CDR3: CSGGTGTNTGELFF
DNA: TGCAGCGGCGGGACAGGGACGAACACCGGGGAGCTGTTTTTT

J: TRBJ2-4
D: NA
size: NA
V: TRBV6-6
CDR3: CASTRDTTSIQYF
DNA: TGTGCCAGCACCCGAGACACCACCAGCATTCAGTACTTC

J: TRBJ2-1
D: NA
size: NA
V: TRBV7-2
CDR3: CASRAGQAPTYNEQFF
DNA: TGTGCCAGCAGGGCGGGACAAGCTCCTACCTACAATGAGCAGTTCTTC